The rows below give T cell receptor beta chains drawn from one sample of a study of T-cell memory formation after mild COVID-19. TCRdb re-derived calls from the 5' RACE reads in MiXCR, one entry per CDR3 protein. The sample contains hundreds of thousands of distinct CDR3 sequences, around 15% of which appear only once. Sequencing used PBMCs or a T cell subset sorted from them (not recorded which). These TCRs come from a man between 18 and 29 years old who had mild COVID-19 (a few samples of this study predate the infection). Cell type and time point are not known. Each CDR3 is given without its conserved first and last residue. Each record gives: clone size, V gene, J gene, CDR3 protein. Expanded clones get a size class; other rows say once, few or many, or leave the size out.

>few|TRBV18|TRBJ1-1
ASSPTRTFTEAF
>few|TRBV18|TRBJ1-5
ASSPLRGNQPQH
>NA|TRBV4-1|TRBJ1-3
ASSQVPDTSGNTIY
>NA|TRBV7-8|TRBJ1-3
ASSPGTPRSSGNTIY
>few|TRBV29-1|TRBJ2-7
SVLKGGQYEQY
>many|TRBV6-2/TRBV6-3|TRBJ2-2
ASTSTGELF
>NA|TRBV4-2|TRBJ1-5
ASSQVEGALNQPQH
>few|TRBV6-5|TRBJ1-2
ASSPVPQGELTGYT
>few|TRBV14|TRBJ2-5
ASSQDEGAGETQY
>many|TRBV20-1|TRBJ2-3
SAGNPTGTTDTQY
>NA|TRBV7-2|TRBJ1-5
ASSLGAASNQPQH
>NA|TRBV7-2|TRBJ1-6
ASSLDVNNSPLH
>NA|TRBV12-3/TRBV12-4|TRBJ2-3
ASSLGRGGDTQY
>many|TRBV28|TRBJ2-1
ASGISGYNEQF
>many|TRBV10-3|TRBJ2-5
AIGVVQETQY
>few|TRBV19|TRBJ1-1
ASIRETGLRSTEAF
>few|TRBV6-5|TRBJ1-6
ASSMGRTNSPLH
>NA|TRBV5-1|TRBJ2-1
ASSLDPGWDEQF
>few|TRBV19|TRBJ1-2
ASSPWPGKGYGYT
>few|TRBV20-1|TRBJ2-1
SARIATSGGGLEF
>NA|TRBV6-2/TRBV6-3|TRBJ2-3
ASSYSSATDTQY
>NA|TRBV18|TRBJ1-5
ASSQYSVSDPQH
>few|TRBV14|TRBJ1-1
ASSLPGQGTTEAF
>few|TRBV4-3|TRBJ2-3
ASSQGPARGADTQY
>many|TRBV28|TRBJ1-5
ASLLSYRVFNQPQH
>many|TRBV5-1|TRBJ2-2
ASSGEVELF
>NA|TRBV7-2|TRBJ2-7
ASSWNRNRYEQY
>few|TRBV10-3|TRBJ1-3
AISESSNSGTGAGNTIY
>NA|TRBV2|TRBJ2-3
ASNSDRAGTDTQY
>few|TRBV6-1|TRBJ1-4
ASKDSGLREKLF
>NA|TRBV6-4|TRBJ2-2
ASSVQPNTGELF
>NA|TRBV24-1|TRBJ1-3
ATSAGSGNTIY
>few|TRBV4-1|TRBJ1-4
ASSQGSGLNEKLF
>NA|TRBV29-1|TRBJ2-3
SVIASGRATDTQY
>few|TRBV6-2/TRBV6-3|TRBJ1-1
ASSYAGRAEAF
>few|TRBV24-1|TRBJ2-3
ATSQQRQSTDTQY
>few|TRBV6-5|TRBJ1-2
ASRFRSAGGYT
>NA|TRBV7-2|TRBJ1-1
ASSFRRRRGRTEAF
>few|TRBV7-8|TRBJ2-3
ASSSHLAPSSDTQY
>few|TRBV5-6|TRBJ1-4
ASSLLQGTTNEKLF
>few|TRBV5-1|TRBJ2-7
ASSGTASLYEQY
>NA|TRBV9|TRBJ1-1
ASSVGGTEAF
>NA|TRBV9|TRBJ2-1
ASSVEVESSYNEQF
>NA|TRBV18|TRBJ1-3
ASSPVSGAGNTIY
>few|TRBV20-1|TRBJ1-2
RGLGPGRGYT
>few|TRBV5-1|TRBJ1-4
ASSLLGQGEEKLF
>NA|TRBV20-1|TRBJ1-5
SARSSWTGSQPQH
>NA|TRBV5-1|TRBJ2-5
ASSSGLAGALQETQY
>few|TRBV7-9|TRBJ1-1
ASSTQGPNTEAF
>few|TRBV9|TRBJ1-2
ASSVGSGRAGYT
>NA|TRBV4-1|TRBJ2-7
ASSQETAGIYEQY
>many|TRBV7-2|TRBJ1-2
ASSPRDPGGGDGYT
>few|TRBV19|TRBJ2-2
ASTLGVAELF